This section outlines one TCR beta chain sequence together with its context. Its antigen is unidentified. TCRdb ran MiXCR on the 5' RACE reads and lists one entry per CDR3 protein. The sample consists of 200,000 to 300,000 distinct CDR3 sequences, around 6.7% of them appearing once. This specimen belongs to a study of T cells after yellow fever vaccination. The wider study: Researchers used SMART-Seq v4 Ultra Low Input to prepare fractions that had low cell numbers. The study's findings and limits: Primary-vaccination clones mostly resurfaced post-booster (about 96% CD4, more than 85% CD8).

The sequence derives from a man aged 30-40 years who received the YFV17D yellow fever vaccine. The sequences come from CD4+ T cells sorted from PBMCs, collected on the day of the yellow fever booster vaccination.

The CDR3 bases are TGCAGCGTTGAATTGGGGACAGGGCCAAGACCCCGTACTTACGAGCAGTACTTC. This gives the protein CSVELGTGPRPRTYEQYF. The chain is built from TRBV29-1 and TRBJ2-7, with 9 bases aligning to TRBD1. Trimming removed 2 bases from V and 4 bases from J; junction bases left unmatched: 18. The CDR3 length is 18 residues. Germline V gives CDR1 SQVTM, CDR2 ANQGSEA.